A single T cell receptor (beta chain) is shown here with its context. The antigen it binds to is not known. The input lacks base qualities; no much larger clone sits a single base away. This sample is part of a study of T cells in localized non-small cell lung cancer (dated by TCRdb to the early 2020s). About the full investigation: T cell repertoires of 236 early-stage NSCLC patients were analyzed, with tumors being compared against uninvolved tumor-adjacent lungs. All 250 or so NSCLC patients in the cohort were treatment-naive and had localized lung tumors that were resected. NSCLC patients had a mean age of approximately 70 years, and around 130 were male and 107 female. Points the paper makes about the study in general: Because of the exploratory design, TCR variables were selected using unadjusted p-values without false-discovery rate correction. Of the top 100 tumor clones, a median of roughly 57 were detected in paired uninvolved adjacent lung; approximately 28 were also among that lung's top 100. Longer overall survival was associated with higher blood T cell density, whereas shorter survival was associated with higher adjacent-lung clonality. The highest T cell clonality was observed in uninvolved tumor-adjacent lung, where clonality exceeded that of tumor, suggesting that antigenic responses were more focused in uninvolved tumor-adjacent lung. Because multi-region sequencing of the tumors was not done, intratumor heterogeneity could not be ruled out.

The immunoSEQ Assay was used to sequence TCR beta CDR3 regions from DNA. On the study's bioinformatics: T cell density was computed as TCR beta template counts normalized to usable DNA estimated by amplifying housekeeping genes. Using the preseqR package, richness was estimated by extrapolating to 120,000 templates for tissue samples and 400,000 templates for PBMC samples. Clonality was taken to be one minus Pielou's evenness. Differential abundance testing on productive amino-acid clonotypes, with a minimum total count of 5 and an alpha of 0.1, was used to identify tissue-enriched TCRs. Repertoire overlap between compartments was quantified with the Jaccard Index and Morisita Overlap Index. TCR beta CDR3s were clustered by GLIPH together with public tetramer-defined viral CDR3s, and at least three viral sequences plus V-gene enrichment were required for viral motifs. TCRdb re-hosts the immuneACCESS table, in-frame sequences only. Its copies lack some clones; in the studies checked, an unresolved V gene accounts for under half of them, and the cause for the rest is not known. The V and J calls and clone size were taken over from that table, and D and trimming were inferred from the DNA. This sample comprises around 70,000 clones, 86% of them detected only once. The ten largest clonotypes hold 20% to 25% of the sample.

The CDR3, cysteine through phenylalanine, is 15 amino acids long. Of the read, only the CDR3 DNA is kept; its 45 bases are in frame from base 1. V sheds 0 bases and J sheds 4 bases, leaving 13 bases between their ends. The germline V gene encodes CDR1 SGHKS and CDR2 YYEKEE (reference sequence). At diagnosis, tumor, uninvolved tumor-adjacent lung and peripheral blood were collected and then preserved as a mix of FFPE and fresh-frozen material. For TCR repertoire profiling, blood samples were analyzed in the form of peripheral blood mononuclear cells. The sequencing used peripheral blood, collected before any cancer treatment. The receptor was derived from a male donor older than 55 with stage III squamous cell lung carcinoma. The chain couples TRBV5-5 to TRBJ1-2; TRBD1 is possibly the D segment (5 matching bases). Read as DNA, the sequence is TGTGCCAGCAGCTTGGACAGGTGGTTGGCCTATGGCTACACCTTC. This is translated as CASSLDRWLAYGYTF.